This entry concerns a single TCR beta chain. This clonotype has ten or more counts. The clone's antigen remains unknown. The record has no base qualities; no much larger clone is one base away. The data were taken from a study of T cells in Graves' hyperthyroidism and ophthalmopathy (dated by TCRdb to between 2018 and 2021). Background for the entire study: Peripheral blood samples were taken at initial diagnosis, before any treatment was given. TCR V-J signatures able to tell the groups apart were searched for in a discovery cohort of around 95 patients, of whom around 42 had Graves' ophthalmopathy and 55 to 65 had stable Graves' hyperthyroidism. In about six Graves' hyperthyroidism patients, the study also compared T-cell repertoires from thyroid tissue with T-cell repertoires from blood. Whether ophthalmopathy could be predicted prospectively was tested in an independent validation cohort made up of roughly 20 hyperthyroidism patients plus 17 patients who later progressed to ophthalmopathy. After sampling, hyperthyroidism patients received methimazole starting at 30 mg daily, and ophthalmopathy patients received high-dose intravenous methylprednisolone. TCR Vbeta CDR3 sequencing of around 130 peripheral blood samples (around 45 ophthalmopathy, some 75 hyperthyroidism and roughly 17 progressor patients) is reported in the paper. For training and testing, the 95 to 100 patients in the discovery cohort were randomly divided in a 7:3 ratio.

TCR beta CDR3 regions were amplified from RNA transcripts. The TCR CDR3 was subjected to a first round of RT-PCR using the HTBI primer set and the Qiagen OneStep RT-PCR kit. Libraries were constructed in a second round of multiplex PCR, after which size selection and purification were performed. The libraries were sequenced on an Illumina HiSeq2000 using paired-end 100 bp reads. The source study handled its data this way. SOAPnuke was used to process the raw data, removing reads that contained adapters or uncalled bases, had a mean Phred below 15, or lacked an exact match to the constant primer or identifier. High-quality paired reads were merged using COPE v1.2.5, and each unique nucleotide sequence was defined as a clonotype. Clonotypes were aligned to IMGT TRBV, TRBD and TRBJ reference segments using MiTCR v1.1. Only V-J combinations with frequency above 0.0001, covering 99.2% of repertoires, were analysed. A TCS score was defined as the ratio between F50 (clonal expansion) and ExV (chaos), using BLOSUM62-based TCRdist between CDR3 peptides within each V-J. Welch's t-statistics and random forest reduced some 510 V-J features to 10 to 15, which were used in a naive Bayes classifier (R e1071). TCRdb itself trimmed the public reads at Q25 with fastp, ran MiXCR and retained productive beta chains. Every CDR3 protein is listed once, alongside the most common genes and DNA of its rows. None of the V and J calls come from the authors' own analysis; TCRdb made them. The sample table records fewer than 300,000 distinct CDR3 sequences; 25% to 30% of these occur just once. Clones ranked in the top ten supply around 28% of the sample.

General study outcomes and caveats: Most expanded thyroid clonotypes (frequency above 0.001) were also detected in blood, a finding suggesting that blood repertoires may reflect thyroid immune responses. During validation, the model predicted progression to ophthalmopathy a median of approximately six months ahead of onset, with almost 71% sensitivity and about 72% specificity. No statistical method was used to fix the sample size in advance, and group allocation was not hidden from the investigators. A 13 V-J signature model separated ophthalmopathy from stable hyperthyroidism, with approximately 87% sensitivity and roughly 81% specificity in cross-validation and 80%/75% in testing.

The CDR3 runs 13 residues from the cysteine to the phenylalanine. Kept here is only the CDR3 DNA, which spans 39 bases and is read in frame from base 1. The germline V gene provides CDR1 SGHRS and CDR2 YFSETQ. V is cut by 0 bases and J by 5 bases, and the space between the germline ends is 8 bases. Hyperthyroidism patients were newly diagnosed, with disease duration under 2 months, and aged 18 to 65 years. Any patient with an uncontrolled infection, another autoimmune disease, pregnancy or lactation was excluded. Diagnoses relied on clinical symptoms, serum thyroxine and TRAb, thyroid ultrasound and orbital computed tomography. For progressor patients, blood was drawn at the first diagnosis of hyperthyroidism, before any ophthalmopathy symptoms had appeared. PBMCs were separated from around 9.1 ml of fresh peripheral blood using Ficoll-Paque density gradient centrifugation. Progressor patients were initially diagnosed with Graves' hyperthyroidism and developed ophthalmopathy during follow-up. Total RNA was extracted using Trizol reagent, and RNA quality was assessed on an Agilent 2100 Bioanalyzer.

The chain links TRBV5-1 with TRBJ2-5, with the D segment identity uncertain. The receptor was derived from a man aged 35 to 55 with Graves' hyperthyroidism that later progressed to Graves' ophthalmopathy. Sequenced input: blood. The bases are TGCGCCAGCAGCTTGGCTACAATTGAGACCCAGTACTTC. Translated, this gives CASSLATIETQYF. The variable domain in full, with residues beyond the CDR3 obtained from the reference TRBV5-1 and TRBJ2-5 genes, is KAGVTQTPRYLIKTRGQQVTLSCSPISGHRSVSWYQQTPGQGLQFLFEYFSETQRNKGNFPGRFSGRQFSNSRSEMNVSTLELGDSALYLCASSLATIETQYFGPGTRLLVL.